A selection of T cell receptor beta chains follows, all from one sample in a study of OX40 agonist ivuxolimab in advanced cancers. Using immunoSEQ multiplex PCR, the repertoire was profiled, and TCRdb retains in-frame clones only, with some absent. The table lists about 88,000 clones, roughly 85% of them singletons. Specimen: CD4+ or CD8+ T cells sorted from blood, collected in a trial of the OX40 agonist ivuxolimab. The receptors were sampled from an adult with an advanced solid tumor such as melanoma, head and neck, liver or kidney cancer. The CDR3 runs from the conserved cysteine through the conserved F or W. Fields, in order: J gene, V gene, clone size, D gene, CDR3 DNA, CDR3 protein. The D gene is left open where the match is weak. The size field is filled for only some rows; it gives once, few, many or a size class.

j_call: TRBJ1-5; v_call: TRBV5-1; clone_size: once; d_call: TRBD1; cdr3_nt: TGCGCCAGCAGCCAAGGACAGGGGGGCAATCAGCCCCAGCATTTT; cdr3_aa: CASSQGQGGNQPQHF
j_call: TRBJ2-7; v_call: TRBV7-8; clone_size: NA; d_call: NA; cdr3_nt: TGTGCCAGCAGCTTAGACAGGGTGGCTGAGCAGTACTTC; cdr3_aa: CASSLDRVAEQYF
j_call: TRBJ1-6; v_call: TRBV6-1; clone_size: NA; d_call: TRBD1; cdr3_nt: TGTGCCAGCAGTGAAGCAGGGGGCGTGGGGTCACCCCTCCACTTT; cdr3_aa: CASSEAGGVGSPLHF
j_call: TRBJ1-3; v_call: TRBV5-4; clone_size: NA; d_call: NA; cdr3_nt: TGTGCCAGCAGCTTGGGTCCCGAATCTGGAAACACCATATATTTT; cdr3_aa: CASSLGPESGNTIYF
j_call: TRBJ2-1; v_call: TRBV6-6; clone_size: NA; d_call: TRBD2; cdr3_nt: TGTGCCAGCAGTTTCCCTAGCGGGAGAGATAGTCATGAGCAGTTCTTC; cdr3_aa: CASSFPSGRDSHEQFF
j_call: TRBJ1-4; v_call: TRBV5-1; clone_size: NA; d_call: TRBD1; cdr3_nt: TGCGCCAGCAGCTGGGGGACAGGGCGAGCAACTAATGAAAAACTGTTTTTT; cdr3_aa: CASSWGTGRATNEKLFF
j_call: TRBJ2-1; v_call: TRBV28; clone_size: NA; d_call: TRBD2; cdr3_nt: TGTGCCAGCAGTCGGGCTGGGACTAGCGGGGGGGCTGAGCAGTTCTTC; cdr3_aa: CASSRAGTSGGAEQFF
j_call: TRBJ2-1; v_call: TRBV15; clone_size: NA; d_call: NA; cdr3_nt: TGTGCCACCAGCAGAGGGGGGGATGCTAATGAGCAGTTCTTC; cdr3_aa: CATSRGGDANEQFF
j_call: TRBJ2-2; v_call: TRBV11-3; clone_size: NA; d_call: NA; cdr3_nt: TGTGCCAGCAGCTTAGAACAGGTTTCTGCGGGAAACACCGGGGAGCTGTTTTTT; cdr3_aa: CASSLEQVSAGNTGELFF
j_call: TRBJ1-4; v_call: TRBV5-4; clone_size: NA; d_call: TRBD1; cdr3_nt: TGTGCCAGCAGGGCGGGGACAGGGGGCGTGGAAAAACTGTTTTTT; cdr3_aa: CASRAGTGGVEKLFF
j_call: TRBJ2-5; v_call: TRBV5-8; clone_size: few; d_call: TRBD2; cdr3_nt: TGTGCCAGCAGGGCTGGCGGGGGGAAGACCCAGTACTTC; cdr3_aa: CASRAGGGKTQYF
j_call: TRBJ2-4; v_call: TRBV4-1; clone_size: NA; d_call: NA; cdr3_nt: TGCGCCAGCAGCCAGCCACCGGGTCCCCGGATTCAGTACTTC; cdr3_aa: CASSQPPGPRIQYF
j_call: TRBJ1-3; v_call: TRBV30; clone_size: NA; d_call: NA; cdr3_nt: TGTGCCTGGAGTTTAGATTTCACGTTTTCCTCTGGAAACACCATATATTTT; cdr3_aa: CAWSLDFTFSSGNTIYF
j_call: TRBJ2-7; v_call: TRBV6-5; clone_size: NA; d_call: NA; cdr3_nt: TGTGCCAGCAGGTACCAGACGGACTTCGGCGAGCAGTACTTC; cdr3_aa: CASRYQTDFGEQYF
j_call: TRBJ2-7; v_call: TRBV5-1; clone_size: few; d_call: NA; cdr3_nt: TGCGCCAGCAGCTTGGTCCCGGGATCCTACGAGCAGTACTTC; cdr3_aa: CASSLVPGSYEQYF
j_call: TRBJ1-1; v_call: TRBV6-5; clone_size: NA; d_call: NA; cdr3_nt: TGTGCCAGCAGTTTGAGGCAGGGGCTGGGGAACACTGAAGCTTTCTTT; cdr3_aa: CASSLRQGLGNTEAFF
j_call: TRBJ2-5; v_call: TRBV27; clone_size: NA; d_call: NA; cdr3_nt: TGTGCCAGCAAGGTCGGGGGCCTTGGGACCCAGTACTTC; cdr3_aa: CASKVGGLGTQYF
j_call: TRBJ2-3; v_call: TRBV19; clone_size: NA; d_call: TRBD2; cdr3_nt: TGTGCCAGTGTCCCAAGCGGGGTCGGGGGGGCAGATACGCAGTATTTT; cdr3_aa: CASVPSGVGGADTQYF
j_call: TRBJ1-1; v_call: TRBV7-3; clone_size: NA; d_call: NA; cdr3_nt: TGTGCCAGCAGCTTAAGACGGCAGCCGGGTCTGAACACTGAAGCTTTCTTT; cdr3_aa: CASSLRRQPGLNTEAFF
j_call: TRBJ2-7; v_call: TRBV5-1; clone_size: NA; d_call: NA; cdr3_nt: TGCGCCAGCAGCTTGGCCGGGCGGTCCGAGCAGTACTTC; cdr3_aa: CASSLAGRSEQYF
j_call: TRBJ2-5; v_call: TRBV19; clone_size: NA; d_call: NA; cdr3_nt: TGTGCCACTAAGGAGGGGGCCCGAGAGACCCAGTACTTC; cdr3_aa: CATKEGARETQYF
j_call: TRBJ2-1; v_call: TRBV2; clone_size: NA; d_call: NA; cdr3_nt: TGTGCCAGCAGCAGCTGGGCGAGATACTACAATGAGCAGTTCTTC; cdr3_aa: CASSSWARYYNEQFF
j_call: TRBJ1-1; v_call: TRBV19; clone_size: NA; d_call: TRBD1; cdr3_nt: TGTGCCAGTAGGCGGGACAGGGGTTCCACTGAAGCTTTCTTT; cdr3_aa: CASRRDRGSTEAFF
j_call: TRBJ2-7; v_call: TRBV7-2; clone_size: NA; d_call: NA; cdr3_nt: TGTGCCAGCAGCTTGCAGGCAGCCTACGAGCAGTACTTC; cdr3_aa: CASSLQAAYEQYF
j_call: TRBJ2-5; v_call: TRBV18; clone_size: NA; d_call: TRBD1; cdr3_nt: TGTGCCAGCTCACCCGGACAGGAAGAGACCCAGTACTTC; cdr3_aa: CASSPGQEETQYF
j_call: TRBJ1-2; v_call: TRBV4-1; clone_size: NA; d_call: NA; cdr3_nt: TGCGCCAGCAGCCAACCTGGCGGGGGCTACACCTTC; cdr3_aa: CASSQPGGGYTF
j_call: TRBJ1-5; v_call: TRBV2; clone_size: NA; d_call: NA; cdr3_nt: TGTGCCAGCGGAAAGGAGGGGCGAGTAGGGCAGCCCCAGCATTTT; cdr3_aa: CASGKEGRVGQPQHF
j_call: TRBJ2-5; v_call: TRBV20-1; clone_size: NA; d_call: TRBD2; cdr3_nt: TGCAGGGGGGGGAGCTGGGAGACCCAGTACTTC; cdr3_aa: CRGGSWETQYF
j_call: TRBJ2-4; v_call: TRBV7-2; clone_size: NA; d_call: NA; cdr3_nt: TGTGCCAGCAGCTTTAGCCCCTGGGCACTTGGTGAACAAAACATTCAGTACTTC; cdr3_aa: CASSFSPWALGEQNIQYF
j_call: TRBJ2-3; v_call: TRBV5-1; clone_size: NA; d_call: NA; cdr3_nt: TGCGCCAGCAGCCCTCACACAGATACGCAGTATTTT; cdr3_aa: CASSPHTDTQYF
j_call: TRBJ2-6; v_call: TRBV6-1; clone_size: NA; d_call: NA; cdr3_nt: TGTGCCAGCAGTGATCCGGCCGTCGTAAGGGCCAACGTCCTGACTTTC; cdr3_aa: CASSDPAVVRANVLTF
j_call: TRBJ1-5; v_call: TRBV9; clone_size: NA; d_call: NA; cdr3_nt: TGTGCCAGCAGCGTAGACCGGCCTATCGATCAGCCCCAGCATTTT; cdr3_aa: CASSVDRPIDQPQHF
j_call: TRBJ2-4; v_call: TRBV6-5; clone_size: NA; d_call: NA; cdr3_nt: TGTGCCAGCAGTTACTCCCCATCCAAAAACATTCAGTACTTC; cdr3_aa: CASSYSPSKNIQYF
j_call: TRBJ1-4; v_call: TRBV18; clone_size: NA; d_call: NA; cdr3_nt: TGTGCCAGCTCACCACCGAGGACTGTCACGGGGGAAAAACTGTTTTTT; cdr3_aa: CASSPPRTVTGEKLFF
j_call: TRBJ2-1; v_call: TRBV5-1; clone_size: NA; d_call: TRBD1; cdr3_nt: TGCGCCAGCAGCAGGGACAGGGGAAATGAGCAGTTCTTC; cdr3_aa: CASSRDRGNEQFF
j_call: TRBJ2-2; v_call: TRBV6-4; clone_size: few; d_call: NA; cdr3_nt: TGTGCCAGCAGCGTGTCCCTTACAGGGCCCGGGGAGCTGTTTTTT; cdr3_aa: CASSVSLTGPGELFF
j_call: TRBJ1-3; v_call: TRBV7-2; clone_size: NA; d_call: NA; cdr3_nt: TGTGCCAGCAGCTCAGTGACAGGAGCTGGAAACACCATATATTTT; cdr3_aa: CASSSVTGAGNTIYF
j_call: TRBJ2-7; v_call: TRBV19; clone_size: NA; d_call: NA; cdr3_nt: TGTGCCAGTAGTATTAGGCGGGACTACGAGCAGTACTTC; cdr3_aa: CASSIRRDYEQYF
j_call: TRBJ2-3; v_call: TRBV19; clone_size: NA; d_call: TRBD2; cdr3_nt: TGTGCCAGTAGGAGAGGACTAAGCGGGGTGGGTACAGATACGCAGTATTTT; cdr3_aa: CASRRGLSGVGTDTQYF
j_call: TRBJ2-4; v_call: TRBV5-1; clone_size: once; d_call: NA; cdr3_nt: TGCGCCAGCAGCTTGGAAGGGGCGAAGGAGTACTTC; cdr3_aa: CASSLEGAKEYF
j_call: TRBJ1-5; v_call: TRBV7-3; clone_size: NA; d_call: NA; cdr3_nt: TGTGCCAGCAGGGATGGGACATCTACCCCCGGCCCCAATCAGCCCCAGCATTTT; cdr3_aa: CASRDGTSTPGPNQPQHF
j_call: TRBJ2-1; v_call: TRBV6-6; clone_size: NA; d_call: NA; cdr3_nt: TGTGCCAGCAGATCAAGACTAGGCAATGAGCAGTTCTTC; cdr3_aa: CASRSRLGNEQFF
j_call: TRBJ1-5; v_call: TRBV18; clone_size: NA; d_call: TRBD1; cdr3_nt: TGTGCCAGCTCACCAGACAGGGGCGGTCAGCCCCAGCATTTT; cdr3_aa: CASSPDRGGQPQHF
j_call: TRBJ1-4; v_call: TRBV6-5; clone_size: NA; d_call: TRBD1; cdr3_nt: TGTGCCAGCGATCGACAGGGAGATGAAAAACTGTTTTTT; cdr3_aa: CASDRQGDEKLFF
j_call: TRBJ2-3; v_call: TRBV5-5; clone_size: NA; d_call: NA; cdr3_nt: TGTGCCAGCAGCTACAGCGGGAGCACAGATACGCAGTATTTT; cdr3_aa: CASSYSGSTDTQYF
j_call: TRBJ2-1; v_call: TRBV5-8; clone_size: NA; d_call: NA; cdr3_nt: TGTGCCAGCAGCCAGCGAGGCGTCGCCATCTACAATGAGCAGTTCTTC; cdr3_aa: CASSQRGVAIYNEQFF
j_call: TRBJ2-3; v_call: TRBV6-5; clone_size: NA; d_call: NA; cdr3_nt: TGTGCCAGCAGAGCGACAGGCACAGATACGCAGTATTTT; cdr3_aa: CASRATGTDTQYF
j_call: TRBJ2-2; v_call: TRBV6-8; clone_size: once; d_call: TRBD2; cdr3_nt: TGTGCCAGCACCTCGATCCGGGCTAGCGGGAGGTTTAGGAGAGGGGACACCGGGGAGCTGTTTTTT; cdr3_aa: CASTSIRASGRFRRGDTGELFF
j_call: TRBJ2-7; v_call: TRBV7-2; clone_size: NA; d_call: NA; cdr3_nt: TGTGCCAGCAGCTTAGTGGTTGAGCGGTCGGGTCGATACGAGCAGTACTTC; cdr3_aa: CASSLVVERSGRYEQYF
j_call: TRBJ1-1; v_call: TRBV7-3; clone_size: NA; d_call: NA; cdr3_nt: TGTGCCAGCAGCTTAAAGGGAGAGTATTTGAAGGGTGAAGCTTTCTTT; cdr3_aa: CASSLKGEYLKGEAFF
j_call: TRBJ2-2; v_call: TRBV27; clone_size: NA; d_call: NA; cdr3_nt: TGTGCCAGCAGTGATAGAGAGAGGCGTGGCGGGGAGCTGTTTTTT; cdr3_aa: CASSDRERRGGELFF
j_call: TRBJ2-2; v_call: TRBV4-3; clone_size: NA; d_call: NA; cdr3_nt: TGCGCCAGCAGCCAGATAGCCTCCACCGGGGAGCTGTTTTTT; cdr3_aa: CASSQIASTGELFF
j_call: TRBJ1-2; v_call: TRBV6-1; clone_size: NA; d_call: NA; cdr3_nt: TGTGCCAGCAGTGACCTGCGGCGGGGTGGTGCACATGGCTACACCTTC; cdr3_aa: CASSDLRRGGAHGYTF
j_call: TRBJ1-6; v_call: TRBV18; clone_size: NA; d_call: NA; cdr3_nt: TGTGCCAGCTCCGTCGGTTTGCCGAGCTCCTATAATTCACCCCTCCACTTT; cdr3_aa: CASSVGLPSSYNSPLHF